This T cell receptor beta chain was sequenced in a study of T-cell memory formation after mild COVID-19. Note on this clonotype: Its antigen is unidentified.

Each CDR3 protein is one row after TCRdb ran MiXCR on the 5' RACE reads. The table has under 450,000 distinct CDR3 sequences, 20% to 25% seen once. Study findings and constraints: In second-wave clones peaking day 37, SARS-CoV-2 specificity remained unconfirmed. Later expanders leaned CD4+, whereas day 15 to 85 contracting clones were balanced CD4/CD8. Pre-infection memory harbored some responding clones, suggesting cross-reactive memory joined. Mainly in CM and EM were contracting CD4+ clones; CD8+ were in EMRA.

The CDR3 spans 15 residues. Trimming cost V 0 bases and J 4 bases, with 13 bases left between them. Looked up from germline, CDR1 is KGHSH and CDR2 is LQKENI. Sequences were obtained from PBMCs or a T cell subset sorted from them (not recorded which). The chain is built from TRBV18 and TRBJ2-7; tentative D call: TRBD2 (6 bases). The TCR comes from an adult woman who had mild COVID-19 (a few samples of this study predate the infection). Cell type and time point are not known. CDR3: CASSPPGTRRYEQYF. CDR3 DNA sequence: TGTGCCAGCTCACCACCGGGGACTCGTAGATACGAGCAGTACTTC.